This T cell receptor (beta chain) stems from a study of cytomegalovirus exposure and HLA in healthy donors. Looking at the study overall: The platform used for the 120 validation repertoires matched that of the approximately 670 first-cohort repertoires, a later analysis reported.

The donors were in the approximately 120-subject validation cohort; that cohort was separate from the approximately 730-subject first cohort. V was clipped by 1 base and J by 2 bases, with 10 bases between them. The CDR3 is 14 amino acids. The germline CDR1 and CDR2 sequences are SGDLS and YYNGEE. Repertoires were generated with immunoSEQ multiplex PCR, while TCRdb's copy carries only in-frame clones and drops some. This sample has 250,000 to 300,000 clones, with about 86% found just once. The rearrangement links TRBV9 to TRBJ2-7; perhaps TRBD1 as D (6 bases). The sample consisted of PBMCs. The source of this sequence is a woman between 18 and 30 years old in good health and CMV-seronegative. CDR3 in amino acids: CASSVQQGPYEQYF. CDR3 DNA: TGTGCCAGCAGCGTACAACAGGGTCCCTACGAGCAGTACTTC.